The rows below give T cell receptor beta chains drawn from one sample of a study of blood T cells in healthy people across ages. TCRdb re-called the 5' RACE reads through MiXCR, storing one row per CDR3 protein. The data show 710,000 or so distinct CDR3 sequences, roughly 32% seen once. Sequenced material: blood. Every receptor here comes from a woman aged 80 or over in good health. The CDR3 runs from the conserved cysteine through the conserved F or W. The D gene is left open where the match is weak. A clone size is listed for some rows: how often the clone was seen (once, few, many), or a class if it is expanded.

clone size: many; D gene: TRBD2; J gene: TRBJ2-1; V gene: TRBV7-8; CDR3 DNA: TGTGCCAGCAGCTTGGGGAGGGGCGGGCCCTCCTACAATGAGCAGTTCTTC; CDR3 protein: CASSLGRGGPSYNEQFF
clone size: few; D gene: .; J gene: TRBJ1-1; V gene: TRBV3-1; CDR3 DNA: TGTGCCAGCAGCTCCCCCCGGGGGACTGAAGCTTTCTTT; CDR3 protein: CASSSPRGTEAFF
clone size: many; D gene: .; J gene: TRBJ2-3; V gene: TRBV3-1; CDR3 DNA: TGTGCCAGCAGCCAATTGCTGGGGGCCACAGATACGCAGTATTTT; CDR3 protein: CASSQLLGATDTQYF
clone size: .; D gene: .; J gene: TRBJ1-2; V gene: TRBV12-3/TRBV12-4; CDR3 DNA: TGTGCCAGCAGTTTAGCGATGGGGGTAAACTATGGCTACACCTTC; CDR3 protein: CASSLAMGVNYGYTF
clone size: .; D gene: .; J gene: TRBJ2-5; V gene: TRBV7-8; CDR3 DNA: TGTGCCAGCAGCCGACGGACGGGGTACCAAGAGACCCAGTACTTC; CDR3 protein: CASSRRTGYQETQYF
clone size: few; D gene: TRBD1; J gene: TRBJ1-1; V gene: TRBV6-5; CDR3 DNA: TGTGCCAGCAGTTACTCGGGCAGGGGGCCCGCTGAAGCTTTCTTT; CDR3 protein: CASSYSGRGPAEAFF
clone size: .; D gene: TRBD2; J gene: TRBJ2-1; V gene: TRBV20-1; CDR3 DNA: TGCAGTGCTAGAGAACGTACTCCTGTCACTAGCGGCACCCCTAATGAGCAGTTCTTC; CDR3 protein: CSARERTPVTSGTPNEQFF
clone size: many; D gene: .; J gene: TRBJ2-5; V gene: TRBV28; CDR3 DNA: TGTGCCAGCAGCCAGGACCTCCGACGGGAGACCCAGTACTTC; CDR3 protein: CASSQDLRRETQYF
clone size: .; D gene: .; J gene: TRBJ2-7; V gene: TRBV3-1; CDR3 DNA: TGTGCCAGCAGCCAATCCTACAATGAGCAGTACTTC; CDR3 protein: CASSQSYNEQYF
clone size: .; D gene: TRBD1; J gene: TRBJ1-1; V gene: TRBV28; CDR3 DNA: TGTGCCAGCAGTTCGTACAGGGGACCACGCCCTGCCCTAAAAGCTTTCTTT; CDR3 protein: CASSSYRGPRPALKAFF
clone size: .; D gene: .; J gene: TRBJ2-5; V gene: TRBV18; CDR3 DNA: TGTGCCAGCTCATTAAACGTGGTCCAAGAGACCCAGTACTTC; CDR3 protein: CASSLNVVQETQYF
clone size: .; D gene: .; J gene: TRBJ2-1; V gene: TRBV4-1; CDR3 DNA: TGCGCCGGCAGCCAAGATGGAGGGGGCCCCCAAGAGACCCAGTTCTTC; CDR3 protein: CAGSQDGGGPQETQFF
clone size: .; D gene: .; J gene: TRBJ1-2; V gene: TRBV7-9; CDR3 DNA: TGTGCCAGCAGCTTAACGGTACCTCGTGGACTCTGGGGCTACACCTTC; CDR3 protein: CASSLTVPRGLWGYTF
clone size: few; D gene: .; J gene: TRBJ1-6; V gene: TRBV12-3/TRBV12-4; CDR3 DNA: TGTGCCAGCAGTTTCTCGGGGAAAGATTCACCCCTCCACTTT; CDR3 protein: CASSFSGKDSPLHF
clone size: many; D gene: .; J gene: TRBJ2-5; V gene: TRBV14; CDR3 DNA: TGTGCCAGCAGCCAAGATCGGCTAGGACTTCGAAGGGAGACCCAGTACTTC; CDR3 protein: CASSQDRLGLRRETQYF
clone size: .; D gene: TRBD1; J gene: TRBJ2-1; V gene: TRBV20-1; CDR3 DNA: TGCAGTGCTAGTAACAGGGGGCACTCCTACAATGAGCAGTTCTTC; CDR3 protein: CSASNRGHSYNEQFF
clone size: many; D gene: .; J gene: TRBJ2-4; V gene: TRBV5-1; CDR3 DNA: TGCGCCAGCAGCCGGGAGGGGGCCGGGTACATTCAGTACTTC; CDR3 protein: CASSREGAGYIQYF
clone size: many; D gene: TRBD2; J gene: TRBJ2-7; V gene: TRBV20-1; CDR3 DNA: TGCAGTGCCATTTCTGGGACTAGCGGGATCTACGAGCAGTACTTC; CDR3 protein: CSAISGTSGIYEQYF
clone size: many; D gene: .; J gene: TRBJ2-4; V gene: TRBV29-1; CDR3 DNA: TGCAGCGTTACGGTTGGGGGCATTCAGTACTTC; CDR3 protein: CSVTVGGIQYF
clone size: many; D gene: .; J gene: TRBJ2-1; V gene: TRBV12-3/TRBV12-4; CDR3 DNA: TGTGCCAGCAGTTTCGACGCATACAATGAGCAGTTCTTC; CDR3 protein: CASSFDAYNEQFF
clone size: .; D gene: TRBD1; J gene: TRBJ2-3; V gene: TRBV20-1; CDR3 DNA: TGCAGTGCCCCCCGGGACAGGGGAACAGATACGCAGTATTTT; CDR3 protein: CSAPRDRGTDTQYF
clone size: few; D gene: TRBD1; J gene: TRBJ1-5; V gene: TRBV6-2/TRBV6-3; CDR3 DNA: TGTGCCAGCAGTCGGGGACAGGGATATAGCAATCAGCCCCAGCATTTT; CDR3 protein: CASSRGQGYSNQPQHF
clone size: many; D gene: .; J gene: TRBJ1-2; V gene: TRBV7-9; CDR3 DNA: TGTGCCAGCAGCCCACAGGGCGGGTACTATGGCTACACCTTC; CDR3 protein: CASSPQGGYYGYTF
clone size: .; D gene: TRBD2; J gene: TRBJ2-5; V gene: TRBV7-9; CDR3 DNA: TGTGCCAGCAGCTTACCTAGCGGGGGGGCCAATGAGCAGTACTTC; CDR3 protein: CASSLPSGGANEQYF
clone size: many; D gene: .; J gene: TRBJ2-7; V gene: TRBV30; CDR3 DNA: TGTGCCTGGAAGGGGACTCAAGCCTACGAGCAGTACTTC; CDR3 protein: CAWKGTQAYEQYF
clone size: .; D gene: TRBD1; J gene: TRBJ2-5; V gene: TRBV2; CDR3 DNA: TGTGCCAGCAGTAGGGACAGGAGGAAGTTACGGGAGACCCAGTACTTC; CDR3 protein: CASSRDRRKLRETQYF
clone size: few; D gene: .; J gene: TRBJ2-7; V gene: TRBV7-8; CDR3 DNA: TGTGCCAGCAGCGAGAGACACCGTATGGCCTACGAGCAGTACTTC; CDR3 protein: CASSERHRMAYEQYF
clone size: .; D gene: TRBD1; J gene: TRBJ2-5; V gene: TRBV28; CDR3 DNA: TGTGCCAGCAGTTTAAACAGGGGGTCGTCGGAGACCCAGTACTTC; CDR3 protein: CASSLNRGSSETQYF
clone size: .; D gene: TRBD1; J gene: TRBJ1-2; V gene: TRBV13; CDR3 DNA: TGTGCCAGCAGCTTAGGGGACAGGGGGCGCGGTCGAGGCTACACCTTC; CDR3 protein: CASSLGDRGRGRGYTF
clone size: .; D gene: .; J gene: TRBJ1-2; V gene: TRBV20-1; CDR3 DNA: TGCAGTGCTCCCGCGAAGGGCTCTTCAGATGGCTACACCTTC; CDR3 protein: CSAPAKGSSDGYTF
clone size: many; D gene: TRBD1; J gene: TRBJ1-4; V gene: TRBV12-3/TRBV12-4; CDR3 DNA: TGTGCCACCAAGCAGGGGGCAACTAATGAAAAACTGTTTTTT; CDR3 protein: CATKQGATNEKLFF
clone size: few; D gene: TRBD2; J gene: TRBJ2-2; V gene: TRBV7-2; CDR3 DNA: TGTGCCAGCATCCCTAGGGGAGCGGGGGGTACGAACACCGGGGAGCTGTTTTTT; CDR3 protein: CASIPRGAGGTNTGELFF
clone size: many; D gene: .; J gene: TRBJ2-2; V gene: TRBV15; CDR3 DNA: TGTGCCACCAGCAGAGGGTCGCCCAACGGGGAGCTGTTTTTT; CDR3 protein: CATSRGSPNGELFF
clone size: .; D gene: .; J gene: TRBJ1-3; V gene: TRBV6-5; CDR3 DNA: TGTGCCAGCAGCCCTATAGGCTTTGGAAACACCATATATTTT; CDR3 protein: CASSPIGFGNTIYF
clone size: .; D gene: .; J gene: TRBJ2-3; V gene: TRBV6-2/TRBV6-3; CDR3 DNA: TGTGCCAGCAGTTACGGCCTAGCTCCTACGCAGTATTTT; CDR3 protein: CASSYGLAPTQYF
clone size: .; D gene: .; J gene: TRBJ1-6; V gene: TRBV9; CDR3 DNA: TGTGCCAGCAGCGTAGAATTTAATTCACCCCTCCACTTT; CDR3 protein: CASSVEFNSPLHF
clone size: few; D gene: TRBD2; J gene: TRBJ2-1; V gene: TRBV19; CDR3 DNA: TGTGCCAGTAGTGACGGGACTAGCGGGGGGTTCTACAATGAGCAGTTCTTC; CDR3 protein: CASSDGTSGGFYNEQFF
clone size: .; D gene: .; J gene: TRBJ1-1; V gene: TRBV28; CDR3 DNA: TGTGCCAGCAGTTTATATCTAGCAACTGAAGCTTTCTTT; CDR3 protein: CASSLYLATEAFF
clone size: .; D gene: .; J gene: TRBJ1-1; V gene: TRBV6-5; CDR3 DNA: TGTGCCAGCACCCGGACGGACCCTAACACTGAAGCTTTCTTT; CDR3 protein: CASTRTDPNTEAFF
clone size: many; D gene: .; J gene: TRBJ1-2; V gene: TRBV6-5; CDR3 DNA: TGTGCCAGCAGTTTCTCAGGGGAAACGGGCTATGGCTACACCTTC; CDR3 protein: CASSFSGETGYGYTF
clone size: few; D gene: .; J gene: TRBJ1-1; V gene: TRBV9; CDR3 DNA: TGTGCCAGCAGCGTAGTTCCAGAGAACACTGAAGCTTTCTTT; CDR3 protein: CASSVVPENTEAFF
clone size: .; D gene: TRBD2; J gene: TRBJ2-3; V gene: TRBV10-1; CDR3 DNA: TGCGCCAGCAGTTTGCCGGGAGGGCCGGATACGCAGTATTTT; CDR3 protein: CASSLPGGPDTQYF
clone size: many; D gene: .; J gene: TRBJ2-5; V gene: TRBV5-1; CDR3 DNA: TGCGCCAGCAGCTTGGAGGCAGGGATGAAAGAGACCCAGTACTTC; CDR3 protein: CASSLEAGMKETQYF
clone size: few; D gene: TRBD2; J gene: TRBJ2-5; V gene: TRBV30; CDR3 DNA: TGTGCCTGGAGTCTTGGGGGACTAGCGGGAGGAGAGACCCAGTACTTC; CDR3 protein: CAWSLGGLAGGETQYF
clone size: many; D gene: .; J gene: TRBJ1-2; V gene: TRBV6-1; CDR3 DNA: TGTGCCAGCAGTGTTGCGCACGGGGAGAGAACTGGCTACACCTTC; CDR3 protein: CASSVAHGERTGYTF
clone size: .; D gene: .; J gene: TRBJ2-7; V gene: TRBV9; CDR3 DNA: TGTGCCAGCAGCGTAGCTGCCGGCAATGAGCAGTACTTC; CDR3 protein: CASSVAAGNEQYF
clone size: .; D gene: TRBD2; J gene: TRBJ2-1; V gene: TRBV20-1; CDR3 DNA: TGCAGTGCTAGACCCCGACTAGCGGGGGTCTTTACGAGCTCCTACAATGAGCAGTTCTTC; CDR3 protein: CSARPRLAGVFTSSYNEQFF
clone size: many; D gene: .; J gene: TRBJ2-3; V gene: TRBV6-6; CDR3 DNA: TGTGCCACCAGCCCTGTTGCAGATACGCAGTATTTT; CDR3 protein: CATSPVADTQYF
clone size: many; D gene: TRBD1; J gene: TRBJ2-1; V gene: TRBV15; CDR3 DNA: TGTGCCACCAGCTTCTGGACAGGGGGGGTTAATGAGCAGTTCTTC; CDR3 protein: CATSFWTGGVNEQFF
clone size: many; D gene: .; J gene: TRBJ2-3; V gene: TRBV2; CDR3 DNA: TGTGCCAGCAGTGACGTGGTGGGAGGCGAAGGTACGCAGTATTTT; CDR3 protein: CASSDVVGGEGTQYF
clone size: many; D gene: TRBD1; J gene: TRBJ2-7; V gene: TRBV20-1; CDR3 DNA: TGCAGTGCCGCCCCCGTTGACAGGGGGCCGGAGCAGTACTTC; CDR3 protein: CSAAPVDRGPEQYF
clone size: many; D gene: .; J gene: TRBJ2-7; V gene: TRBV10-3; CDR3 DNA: TGTGCCATCAGCCGGGACGGCCTCTACGAGCAGTACTTC; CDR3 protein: CAISRDGLYEQYF